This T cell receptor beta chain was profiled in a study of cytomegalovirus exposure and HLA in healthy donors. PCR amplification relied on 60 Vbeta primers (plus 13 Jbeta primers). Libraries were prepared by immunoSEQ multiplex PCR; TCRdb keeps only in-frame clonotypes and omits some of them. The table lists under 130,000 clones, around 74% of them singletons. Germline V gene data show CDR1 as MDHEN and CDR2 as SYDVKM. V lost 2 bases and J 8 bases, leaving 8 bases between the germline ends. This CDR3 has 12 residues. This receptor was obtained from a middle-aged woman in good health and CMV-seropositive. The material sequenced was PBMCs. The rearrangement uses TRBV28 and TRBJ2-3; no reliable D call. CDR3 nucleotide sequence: TGTGCCAGCAGTTTAGTCGGGTCTACGCAGTATTTT. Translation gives CASSLVGSTQYF.